This T cell receptor beta chain came from a study of blood T cells in healthy people across ages. Study results and limitations: Donors of long life had a larger count of naive CD4+ cells and greater diversity than aged donors.

The study isolated at least 6.5 million PBMCs from each sample. Many counts were recorded for this clonotype. As yet, its antigen is unknown. A J-beta primer mix and a sample-barcoded 5' primer were used in a second PCR of about 7 to 12 cycles. A single record per CDR3 protein comes from TCRdb applying MiXCR to the 5' RACE reads. Of 600,000 or so distinct CDR3 sequences in the sample, 20% to 25% were seen once. This CDR3 comprises 13 residues. The V gene lost 7 bases and the J gene lost 1 base, with 5 bases spanning the gap. Germline V gene data show CDR1 as MNHNS and CDR2 as SASEGT. The genes are TRBV6-1 and TRBJ2-6; D is undetermined. The source of this sequence is a man aged 65 to 85 in good health. Specimen: blood. The CDR3 reads CASTRSGANVLTF. The CDR3 DNA is TGTGCCAGCACCCGTTCTGGGGCCAACGTCCTGACTTTC.